This T cell receptor (beta chain) was documented in a study of blood T cells in healthy people across ages. Sample-barcoded 5' priming and a J-beta primer mix drove a second PCR of about 6 to 12 cycles. MiXCR, run by TCRdb on the 5' RACE reads, gives a single entry per CDR3 protein. The repertoire holds some 1.8 million distinct CDR3 sequences, with 35% to 50% as singletons. The V and J ends lost 3 bases and 1 base, in that order; junction bases with no gene match: 7. CDR1 is MGHDK and CDR2 is SYGVNS in the germline V gene. The CDR3 totals 16 residues. The TCR originated in a human donor in good health. Sequences were obtained from blood. The V gene is TRBV25-1, the J gene TRBJ2-7, with TRBD1 identical over 9 bases. CDR3 coding DNA: TGTGCCAGCAGTGACCTCGACAGGGGGTTATCCTACGAGCAGTACTTC. Its protein product is CASSDLDRGLSYEQYF.